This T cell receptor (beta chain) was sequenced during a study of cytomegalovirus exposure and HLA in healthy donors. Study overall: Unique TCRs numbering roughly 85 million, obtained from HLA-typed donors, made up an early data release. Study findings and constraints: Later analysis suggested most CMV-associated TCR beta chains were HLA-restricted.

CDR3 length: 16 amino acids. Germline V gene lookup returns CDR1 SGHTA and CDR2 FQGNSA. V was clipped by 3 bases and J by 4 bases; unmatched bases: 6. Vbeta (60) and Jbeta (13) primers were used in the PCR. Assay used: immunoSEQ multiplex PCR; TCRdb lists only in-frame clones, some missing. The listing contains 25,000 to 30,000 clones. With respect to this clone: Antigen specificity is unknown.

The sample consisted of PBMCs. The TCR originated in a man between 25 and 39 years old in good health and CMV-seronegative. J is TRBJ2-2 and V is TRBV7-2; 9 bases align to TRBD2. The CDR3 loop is CASSFMAGGITGELFF. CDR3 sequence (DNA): TGTGCCAGCAGCTTTATGGCGGGGGGGATCACCGGGGAGCTGTTTTTT.